This TCR beta chain came from a study of T cells in Graves' hyperthyroidism and ophthalmopathy. This clonotype has ten or more counts. Regions amplified from RNA transcripts were the TCR beta CDR3 regions. Initially, a first-round RT-PCR of the TCR CDR3 employed the HTBI primer set. TCRdb called the multiplex PCR reads again in MiXCR, with one record for every CDR3 protein. The sample shows under 400,000 distinct CDR3 sequences, 13% of them seen only once. The CDR3 consists of 15 residues. Germline V CDR1 and CDR2: DFQATT, SNEGSKA (reference sequence). V trimming: 3 bases; J trimming: 5 bases; junction bases outside the gene matches: 9.

The TCR sequence derives from a woman aged 18-29 years with Graves' hyperthyroidism. The chain employs TRBV20-1 and TRBJ2-7; 11 bases map to TRBD2. The sequenced sample was blood. As DNA, the CDR3 is TGCAGTGCTAGGGATAGCGGGGGGGCCTCGCACGAGCAGTACTTC. Translation gives CSARDSGGASHEQYF.